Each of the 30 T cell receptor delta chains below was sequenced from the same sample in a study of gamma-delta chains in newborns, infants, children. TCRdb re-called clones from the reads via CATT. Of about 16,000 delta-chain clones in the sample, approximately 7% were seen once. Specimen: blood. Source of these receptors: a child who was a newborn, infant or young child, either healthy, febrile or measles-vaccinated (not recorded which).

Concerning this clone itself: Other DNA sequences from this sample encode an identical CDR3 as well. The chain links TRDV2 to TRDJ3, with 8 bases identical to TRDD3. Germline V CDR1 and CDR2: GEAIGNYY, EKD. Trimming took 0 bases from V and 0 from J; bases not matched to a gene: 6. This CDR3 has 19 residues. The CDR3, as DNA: TGTGCCTGTGACACCGTTGGGATACGGAGCTCCTGGGACACCCGACAGATGTTTTTC. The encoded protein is CACDTVGIRSSWDTRQMFF.

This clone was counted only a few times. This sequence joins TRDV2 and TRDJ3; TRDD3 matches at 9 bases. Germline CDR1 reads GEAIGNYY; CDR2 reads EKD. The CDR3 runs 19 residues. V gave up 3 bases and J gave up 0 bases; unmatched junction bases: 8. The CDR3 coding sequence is TGTGCCTGTGACTCGGTACTGGGGGAACGCTCCTGGGACACCCGACAGATGTTTTTC. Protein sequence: CACDSVLGERSWDTRQMFF.

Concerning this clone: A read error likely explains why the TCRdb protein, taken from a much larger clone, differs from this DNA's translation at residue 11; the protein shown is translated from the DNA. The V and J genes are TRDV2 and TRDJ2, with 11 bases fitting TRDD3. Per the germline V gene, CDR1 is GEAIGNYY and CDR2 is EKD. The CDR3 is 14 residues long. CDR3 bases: TGTGCCTGTGACACCCTGGGGGATACAGCACGACTCTTCTTT. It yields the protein CACDTLGDTARLFF.

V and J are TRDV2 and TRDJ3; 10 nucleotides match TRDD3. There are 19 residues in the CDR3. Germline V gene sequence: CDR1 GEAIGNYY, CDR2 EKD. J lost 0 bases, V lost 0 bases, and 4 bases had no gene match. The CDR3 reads CACDTSWGIASWDTRQMFF. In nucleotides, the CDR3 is TGTGCCTGTGACACCAGCTGGGGGATAGCCTCCTGGGACACCCGACAGATGTTTTTC.

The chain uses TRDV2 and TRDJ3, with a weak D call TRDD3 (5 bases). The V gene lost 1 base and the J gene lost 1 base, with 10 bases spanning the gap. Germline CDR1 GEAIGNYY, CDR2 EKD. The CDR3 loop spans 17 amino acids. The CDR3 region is CACDTAGHSWDTRQMFF. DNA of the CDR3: TGTGCCTGTGACACGGCTGGGCATTCCTGGGACACCCGACAGATGTTTTTC.

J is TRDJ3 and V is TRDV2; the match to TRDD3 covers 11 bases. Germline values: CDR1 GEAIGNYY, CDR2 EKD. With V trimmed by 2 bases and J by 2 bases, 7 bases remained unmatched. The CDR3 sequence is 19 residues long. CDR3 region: CACDKVLGDKTWDTRQMFF. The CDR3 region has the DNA TGTGCCTGTGACAAAGTACTGGGGGATAAAACCTGGGACACCCGACAGATGTTTTTC.

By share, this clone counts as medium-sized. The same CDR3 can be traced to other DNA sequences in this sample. CDR3 loop: CACDTGGYASWDTRQMFF. DNA for the CDR3: TGTGCCTGTGACACCGGGGGATACGCGTCCTGGGACACCCGACAGATGTTTTTC. The chain employs TRDV2 and TRDJ3; 10 bases are a match to TRDD3. V lost 0 bases, J lost 1 base, and 2 bases stayed unmatched. The CDR3 is made up of 18 amino acids. Germline V CDR1 and CDR2: GEAIGNYY, EKD.

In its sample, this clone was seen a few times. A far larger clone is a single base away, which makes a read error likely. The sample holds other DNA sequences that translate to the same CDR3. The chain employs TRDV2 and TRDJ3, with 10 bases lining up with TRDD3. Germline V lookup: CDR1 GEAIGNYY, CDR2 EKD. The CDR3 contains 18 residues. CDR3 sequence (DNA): TGTGCCTGCGACACCGCTGGGGGATACTCCTGGGACACCCGACAGATGTTTTTC. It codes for CACDTAGGYSWDTRQMFF.

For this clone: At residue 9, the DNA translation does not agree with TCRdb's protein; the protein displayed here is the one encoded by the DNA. The CDR3 region has the DNA TGTGCCTGTGACACCATGATAAGCCCCTGGGACACCCGACAGATGTTTTTC. Its protein product is CACDTMISPWDTRQMFF. V gene TRDV2 combines with J gene TRDJ3; no definite D call. Germline V lookup: CDR1 GEAIGNYY, CDR2 EKD. The CDR3 is made up of 17 amino acids. V lost 0 bases and J 2 bases, leaving 10 bases between the germline ends.

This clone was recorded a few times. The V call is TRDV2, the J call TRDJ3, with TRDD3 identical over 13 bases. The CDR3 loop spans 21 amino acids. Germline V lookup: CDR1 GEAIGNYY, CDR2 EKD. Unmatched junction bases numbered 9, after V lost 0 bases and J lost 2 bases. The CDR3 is CACDTGNWGIRNAWDTRQMFF. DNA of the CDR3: TGTGCCTGTGACACCGGGAACTGGGGGATACGCAACGCCTGGGACACCCGACAGATGTTTTTC.

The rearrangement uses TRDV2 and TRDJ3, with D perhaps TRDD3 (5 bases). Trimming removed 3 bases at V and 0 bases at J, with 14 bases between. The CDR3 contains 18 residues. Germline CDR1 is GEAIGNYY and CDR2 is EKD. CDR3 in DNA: TGTGCCTGTGACGAGATGGGGCCGAGCTCCTGGGACACCCGACAGATGTTTTTC. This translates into CACDEMGPSSWDTRQMFF.

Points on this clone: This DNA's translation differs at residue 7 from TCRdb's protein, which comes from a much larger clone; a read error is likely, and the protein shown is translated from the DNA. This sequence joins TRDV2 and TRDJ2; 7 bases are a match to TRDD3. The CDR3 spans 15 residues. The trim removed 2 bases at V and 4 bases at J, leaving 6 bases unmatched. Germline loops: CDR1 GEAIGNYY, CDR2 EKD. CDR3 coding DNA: TGTGCCTGTGACATACTGAGGGATACGACAGCACAACTCTTCTTT. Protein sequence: CACDILRDTTAQLFF.

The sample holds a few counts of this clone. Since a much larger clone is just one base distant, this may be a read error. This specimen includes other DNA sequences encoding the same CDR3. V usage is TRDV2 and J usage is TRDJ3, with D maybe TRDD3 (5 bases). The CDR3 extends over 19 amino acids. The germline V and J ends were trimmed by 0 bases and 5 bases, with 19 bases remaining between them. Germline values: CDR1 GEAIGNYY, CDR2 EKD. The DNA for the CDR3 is TGTGCCTGTGACACCGTATTGGGGACATACGTCAGGGACACCCGACAGATGTTTTTC. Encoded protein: CACDTVLGTYVRDTRQMFF.

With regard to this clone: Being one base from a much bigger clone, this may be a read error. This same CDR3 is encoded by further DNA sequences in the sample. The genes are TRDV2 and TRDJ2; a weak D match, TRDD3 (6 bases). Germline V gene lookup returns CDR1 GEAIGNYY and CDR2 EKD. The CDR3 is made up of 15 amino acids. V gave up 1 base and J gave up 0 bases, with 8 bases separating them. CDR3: CACDTGGALTAQLFF. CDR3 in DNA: TGTGCCTGTGACACTGGGGGGGCTTTGACAGCACAACTCTTCTTT.

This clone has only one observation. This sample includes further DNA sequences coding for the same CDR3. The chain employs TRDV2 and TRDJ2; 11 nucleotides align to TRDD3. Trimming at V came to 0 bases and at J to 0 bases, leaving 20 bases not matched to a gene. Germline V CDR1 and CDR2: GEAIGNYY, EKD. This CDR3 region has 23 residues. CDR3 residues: CACDTVAVGDTRFTPALTAQLFF. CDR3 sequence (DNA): TGTGCCTGTGACACCGTGGCCGTGGGGGATACGCGCTTCACCCCAGCTTTGACAGCACAACTCTTCTTT.

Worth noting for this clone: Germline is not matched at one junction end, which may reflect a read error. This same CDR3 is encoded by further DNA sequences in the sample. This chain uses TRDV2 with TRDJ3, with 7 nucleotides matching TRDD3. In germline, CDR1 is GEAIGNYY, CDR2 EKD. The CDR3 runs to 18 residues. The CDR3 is CACDTWGSSSWDTRQMFF. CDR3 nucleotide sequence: TGTGCCTGCGACACCTGGGGGTCAAGCTCCTGGGACACCCGACAGATGTTTTTC.

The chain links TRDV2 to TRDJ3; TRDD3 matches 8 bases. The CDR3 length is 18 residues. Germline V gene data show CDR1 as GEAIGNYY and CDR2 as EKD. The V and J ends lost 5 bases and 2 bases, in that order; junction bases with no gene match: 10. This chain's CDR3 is CACGLLGATTWDTRQMFF. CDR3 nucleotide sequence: TGTGCCTGTGGCCTACTGGGGGCTACTACCTGGGACACCCGACAGATGTTTTTC.

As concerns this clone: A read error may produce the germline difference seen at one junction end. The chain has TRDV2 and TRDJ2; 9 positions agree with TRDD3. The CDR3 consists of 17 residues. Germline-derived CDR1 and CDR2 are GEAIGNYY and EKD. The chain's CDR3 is CACDILGEEASTTQLFF. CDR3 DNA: TGTGCCTGTGACATACTGGGGGAGGAAGCTTCGACAACACAACTCTTCTTT.

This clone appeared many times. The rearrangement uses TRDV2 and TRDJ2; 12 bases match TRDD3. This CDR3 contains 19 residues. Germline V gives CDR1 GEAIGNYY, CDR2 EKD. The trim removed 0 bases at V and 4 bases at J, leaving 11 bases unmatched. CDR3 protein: CACDTVESWGIRPTAQLFF. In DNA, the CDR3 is TGTGCCTGTGACACCGTAGAGTCCTGGGGGATACGGCCGACAGCACAACTCTTCTTT.

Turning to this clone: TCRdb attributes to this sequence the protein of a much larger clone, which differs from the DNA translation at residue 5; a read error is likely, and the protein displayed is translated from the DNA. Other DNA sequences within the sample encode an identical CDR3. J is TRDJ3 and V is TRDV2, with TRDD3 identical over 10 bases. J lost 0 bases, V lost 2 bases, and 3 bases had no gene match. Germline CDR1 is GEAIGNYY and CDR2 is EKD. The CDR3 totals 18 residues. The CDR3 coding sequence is TGTGCCTGTGACAGGCTGGGGGATAGCTCCTGGGACACCCGACAGATGTTTTTC. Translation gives CACDRLGDSSWDTRQMFF.

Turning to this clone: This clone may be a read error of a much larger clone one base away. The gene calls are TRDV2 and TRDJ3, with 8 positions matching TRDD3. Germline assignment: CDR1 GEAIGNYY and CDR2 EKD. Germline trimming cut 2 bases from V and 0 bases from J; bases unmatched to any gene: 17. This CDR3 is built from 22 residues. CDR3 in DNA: TGTGCCTGTGACAGCGTACCTACTGGGGGGACCATTCCCTCCTGGGACACCCGACAGATGTTTTTC. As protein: CACDSVPTGGTIPSWDTRQMFF.

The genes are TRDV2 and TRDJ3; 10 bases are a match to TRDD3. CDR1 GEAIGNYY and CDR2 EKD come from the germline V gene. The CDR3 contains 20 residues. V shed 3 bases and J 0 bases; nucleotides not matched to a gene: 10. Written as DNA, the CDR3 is TGTGCCTGTGACGACGTCTGGGGGATAGCCAGCTCCTGGGACACCCGACAGATGTTTTTC. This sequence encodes CACDDVWGIASSWDTRQMFF.

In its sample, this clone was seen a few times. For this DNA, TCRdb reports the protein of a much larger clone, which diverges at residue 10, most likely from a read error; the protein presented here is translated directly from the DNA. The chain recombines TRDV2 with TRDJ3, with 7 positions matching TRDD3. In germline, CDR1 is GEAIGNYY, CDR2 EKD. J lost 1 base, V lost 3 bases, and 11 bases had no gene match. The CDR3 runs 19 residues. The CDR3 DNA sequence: TGTGCCTGTGACTTTCTGGGGGCCTCGAGATCCTGGGACACCCGACAGATGTTTTTC. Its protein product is CACDFLGASRSWDTRQMFF.

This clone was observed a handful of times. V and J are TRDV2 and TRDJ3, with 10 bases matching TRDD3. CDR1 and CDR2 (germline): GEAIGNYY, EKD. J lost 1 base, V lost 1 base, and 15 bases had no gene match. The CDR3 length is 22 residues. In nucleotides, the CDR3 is TGTGCCTGTGACACGTTGTACCGGGACTGGGGGATCCAGTCCTGGGACACCCGACAGATGTTTTTC. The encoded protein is CACDTLYRDWGIQSWDTRQMFF.

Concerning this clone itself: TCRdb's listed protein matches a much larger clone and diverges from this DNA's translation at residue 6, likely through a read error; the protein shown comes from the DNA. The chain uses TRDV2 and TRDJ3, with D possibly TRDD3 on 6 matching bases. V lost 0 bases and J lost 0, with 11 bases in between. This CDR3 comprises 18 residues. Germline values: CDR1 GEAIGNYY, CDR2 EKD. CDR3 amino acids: CACDTRGSHSWDTRQMFF. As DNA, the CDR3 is TGTGCCTGTGACACCCGGGGGAGTCACTCCTGGGACACCCGACAGATGTTTTTC.

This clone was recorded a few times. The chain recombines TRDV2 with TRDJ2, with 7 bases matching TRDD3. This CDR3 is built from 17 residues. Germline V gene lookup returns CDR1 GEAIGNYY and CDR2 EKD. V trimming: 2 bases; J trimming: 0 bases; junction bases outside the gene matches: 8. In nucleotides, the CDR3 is TGTGCCTGTGACAGGCTGGGGGCCTTATCTTTGACAGCACAACTCTTCTTT. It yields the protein CACDRLGALSLTAQLFF.

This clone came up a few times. The CDR3 loop reads CACDPLLGDTRDTRQMFF. In DNA form, the CDR3 reads TGTGCCTGTGACCCTTTACTGGGGGATACCCGGGACACCCGACAGATGTTTTTC. J is TRDJ3 and V is TRDV2; 12 nucleotides line up with TRDD3. The V segment lost 3 bases and the J segment 5 bases; nucleotides outside the gene matches: 7. Germline assignment: CDR1 GEAIGNYY and CDR2 EKD. CDR3 length: 18 amino acids.

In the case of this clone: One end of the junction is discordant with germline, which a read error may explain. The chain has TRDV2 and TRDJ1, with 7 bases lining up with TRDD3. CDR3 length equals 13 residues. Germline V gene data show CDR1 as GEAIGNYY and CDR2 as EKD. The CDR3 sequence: CACDTWGYDKPIF. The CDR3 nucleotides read TGTGCCTGTGACACCTGGGGATATGATAAACCCATCTTT.

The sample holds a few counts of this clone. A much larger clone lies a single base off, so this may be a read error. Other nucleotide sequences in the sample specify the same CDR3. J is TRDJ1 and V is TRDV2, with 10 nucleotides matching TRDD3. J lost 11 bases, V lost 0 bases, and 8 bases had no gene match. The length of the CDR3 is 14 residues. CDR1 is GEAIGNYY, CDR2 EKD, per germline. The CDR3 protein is CACDTWGIHGELIF. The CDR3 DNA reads TGTGCCTGTGACACCTGGGGGATACACGGGGAGCTCATCTTT.

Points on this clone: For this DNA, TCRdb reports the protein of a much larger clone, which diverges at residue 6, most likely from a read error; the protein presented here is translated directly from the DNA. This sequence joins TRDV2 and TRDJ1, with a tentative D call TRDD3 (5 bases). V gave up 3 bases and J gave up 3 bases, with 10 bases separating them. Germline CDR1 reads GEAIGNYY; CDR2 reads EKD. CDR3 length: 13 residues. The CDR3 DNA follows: TGTGCCTGTGACGGGATGCGCGCCGATAAACTCATCTTT. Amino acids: CACDGMRADKLIF.